These 9 T cell receptor beta chains originate from one sample sequenced in a study of T and B cells in COVID-19 patients. TRB rearrangements were amplified by multiplex PCR with BIOMED2 TRB-A/B primers. MiXCR was run by TCRdb on the multiplex PCR reads, yielding one entry per CDR3 protein. The sample lists a few thousand distinct CDR3 sequences; about 29% were seen once. TRB was amplified from about 260-540 ng of blood genomic DNA. The sequencing input was blood. These TCRs come from a human donor with active COVID-19. The donor label of this sample is uncertain.

This chain uses TRBV11-3 with TRBJ2-7; no clear D. The CDR3 runs 11 residues. The ends were cut back, 3 bases at V and 4 bases at J, with 4 bases in the middle. CDR1 and CDR2 (germline): SGHNT, YENEEA. The CDR3 nucleotides read TGTGCCAGCAGCTTCGATTACGAGCAGTACTTC. This gives the protein CASSFDYEQYF.

In DNA, the CDR3 is TGTGCCAGCAGTGAAGCAAAGAGGGTGCGGGAAAAACTGTTTTTT. Protein: CASSEAKRVREKLFF. The chain recombines TRBV6-5 with TRBJ1-4; unclear D gene. The CDR3 loop spans 15 amino acids. Trimming took off 5 bases at V and 8 bases at J, with 18 bases between the two ends. The V gene's germline CDR1 is MNHEY and CDR2 SVGAGI.

This clonotype was picked up many times. This chain uses TRBV6-1 with TRBJ1-2; no clear D gene. The germline V gene encodes CDR1 MNHNS and CDR2 SASEGT. Trimming removed 6 bases from V and 0 bases from J, with 11 bases in between. The CDR3 extends over 14 amino acids. CDR3 bases: TGTGCCAGCAGGGACGACAAGTCTAACTATGGCTACACCTTC. Encoded protein: CASRDDKSNYGYTF.

In its sample, this clonotype was seen a few times. The chain has TRBV6-5 and TRBJ2-5; D unclear. Germline V gene lookup returns CDR1 MNHEY and CDR2 SVGAGI. Trimming took off 6 bases at V and 8 bases at J, with 16 bases between the two ends. The CDR3 is 13 amino acids. The CDR3 is CASRDGLTQTQYF. Written as DNA, the CDR3 is TGTGCCAGCAGGGATGGTTTGACCCAAACCCAGTACTTC.

With respect to this clonotype: This may stem from a read error, because a much larger clone lies one nucleotide away. This chain joins TRBV5-1 and TRBJ2-5; the D is unclear. The CDR3 extends over 13 amino acids. Per germline, CDR1 SGHRS and CDR2 YFSETQ. In nucleotides, the CDR3 is TGTGCCAGAAGCTTGGACCTGGAAGAGACCCAGTACTTC. It translates to CARSLDLEETQYF.

V usage is TRBV7-2 and J usage is TRBJ2-2, with TRBD1 identical over 9 bases. J gave up 3 bases and V 8 bases, and 4 bases lay outside the gene matches. The CDR3 runs 14 residues. In germline, CDR1 is SGHTA, CDR2 FQGNSA. The DNA for the CDR3 is TGTGCCAGCCTGAGGACAGGGGACACCGGGGAGCTGTTTTTT. Translated, it gives CASLRTGDTGELFF. Full variable domain (missing parts from reference TRBV7-2 and TRBJ2-2): GAGVSQSPSNKVTEKGKDVELRCDPISGHTALYWYRQSLGQGLEFLIYFQGNSAPDKSGLPSDRFSAERTGGSVSTLTIQRTQQEDSAVYLCASLRTGDTGELFFGEGSRLTVL.

This clonotype is medium-sized (0.01 to 0.1%). This chain uses TRBV27 with TRBJ1-6; 8 bases map to TRBD1. Per germline, CDR1 MNHEY and CDR2 SMNVEV (reference sequence). The CDR3 is 17 amino acids. The ends lost 3 bases at V and 7 bases at J; junction bases unmatched: 11. CDR3: CASSFLQGANSNSPLHF. In nucleotides, the CDR3 is TGTGCCAGCAGTTTTCTTCAGGGGGCGAATTCCAATTCACCCCTCCACTTT.

To note about this clonotype: This may stem from a read error, because a much larger clone lies one nucleotide away. V is TRBV6-5 and J is TRBJ2-1; D is unclear. The CDR3 has 11 amino acids. Germline V CDR1 and CDR2: MNHEY, SVGAGI. Trimming took off 8 bases at V and 8 bases at J, with 10 bases between the two ends. The CDR3 nucleotides read TGTGCCAGCGCGGTGTACGATGAGCAGTTCTTC. Translated: CASAVYDEQFF.

This clonotype has more than one count but fewer than ten. V gene TRBV6-6 combines with J gene TRBJ1-4; 7 bases line up with TRBD1. The CDR3 is 15 residues long. Trimming at V came to 2 bases and at J to 8 bases, leaving 8 bases not matched to a gene. Germline values: CDR1 MNHNY, CDR2 SVGAGI (reference sequence). CDR3 nucleotides: TGTGCCAGCAGTTACCTTACAGGGGTTCAGGAAAAACTGTTTTTT. This encodes CASSYLTGVQEKLFF.